This note documents a single TCR beta chain sequence. This entry belongs to a study of cytomegalovirus exposure and HLA in healthy donors. In the PCR, 60 Vbeta and 13 Jbeta primers were used. Clones were sequenced by immunoSEQ multiplex PCR, and TCRdb holds only the in-frame ones, with some missing. The data show around 140,000 clones, 79% seen once. The CDR3 totals 18 residues. Source material: PBMCs. The genes are TRBV12-1 and TRBJ2-2; TRBD1 is the table's D call and was not checked against the DNA. TRBV12-1 is a listed pseudogene. This receptor was identified in a male donor in good health and CMV-seronegative. The CDR3 sequence is CASSFAHRGWSSTGELFF. Here the CDR3 DNA reads TGTGCCAGCAGCTTTGCCCACAGGGGGTGGTCGAGTACCGGGGAGCTGTTTTTT.